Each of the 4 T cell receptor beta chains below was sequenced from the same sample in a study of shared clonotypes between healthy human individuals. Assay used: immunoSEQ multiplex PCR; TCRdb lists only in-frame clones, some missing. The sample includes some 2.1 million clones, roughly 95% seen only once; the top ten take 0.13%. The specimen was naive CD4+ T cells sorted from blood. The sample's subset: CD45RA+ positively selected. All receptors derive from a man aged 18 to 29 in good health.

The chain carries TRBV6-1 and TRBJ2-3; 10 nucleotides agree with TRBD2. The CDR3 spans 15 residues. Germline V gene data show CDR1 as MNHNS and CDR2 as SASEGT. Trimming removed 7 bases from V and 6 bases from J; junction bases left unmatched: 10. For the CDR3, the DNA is TGTGCCAGCAATAGCCTAGCGGGGGACGCTGATACGCAGTATTTT. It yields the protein CASNSLAGDADTQYF.

The CDR3 loop is CASSEDGSMDVLTF. CDR3 bases: TGTGCCAGCAGCGAGGACGGTTCAATGGACGTCCTGACTTTC. The chain joins TRBV5-4 to TRBJ2-6; D unresolved. This CDR3 is 14 amino acids long. V was pared by 4 bases and J by 11 bases, with 16 bases between. Germline V lookup: CDR1 SGHNT, CDR2 YYREEE (reference sequence).

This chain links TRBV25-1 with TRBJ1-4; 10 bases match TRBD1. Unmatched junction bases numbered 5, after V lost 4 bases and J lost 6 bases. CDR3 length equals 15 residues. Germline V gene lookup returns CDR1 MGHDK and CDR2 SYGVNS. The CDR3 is CASSAWGTGDEKLFF. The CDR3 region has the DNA TGTGCCAGCAGTGCTTGGGGGACAGGGGATGAAAAACTGTTTTTT. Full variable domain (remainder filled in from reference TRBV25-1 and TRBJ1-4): EADIYQTPRYLVIGTGKKITLECSQTMGHDKMYWYQQDPGMELHLIHYSYGVNSTEKGDLSSESTVSRIRTEHFPLTLESARPSHTSQYLCASSAWGTGDEKLFFGSGTQLSVL.

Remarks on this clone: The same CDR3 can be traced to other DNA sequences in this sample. The CDR3 loop reads CASSPDREGTEAFF. The CDR3 DNA reads as TGTGCCAGCAGTCCAGACAGGGAGGGCACTGAAGCTTTCTTT. This rearrangement joins TRBV27 to TRBJ1-1; 7 positions agree with TRBD1. The junction had 7 bases not matched to a gene; V was cut back by 5 bases and J by 4 bases. The germline V gene encodes CDR1 MNHEY and CDR2 SMNVEV (reference sequence). The CDR3 is made up of 14 amino acids.